This T cell receptor (beta chain) was identified during a study of CD8 T cells in ankylosing spondylitis. Study-level points and caveats: Enrichment of disease-linked clones was reportedly significant in matched ankylosing spondylitis synovial fluid. Previously reported in reactive arthritis synovial fluid and blood were some of the motif variants. There was a TCR beta motif, made of several highly homologous variants, that appeared characteristic of ankylosing spondylitis blood.

In regard to this clonotype: Its antigen is as yet unknown. At one of its ends the junction is not consistent with the germline gene, which may arise from a read error.

In making TCR beta libraries, quantitative 5'-RACE with molecular barcodes was used. Via MiXCR, TCRdb re-called the 5' RACE reads, giving one row per CDR3 protein. The repertoire consists of approximately 550,000 distinct CDR3 sequences, with about 13% occurring once and the leading ten covering about 6.8%. The CDR3 spans 15 residues. Germline lookup yields CDR1 MNHEY and CDR2 SMNVEV (reference sequence). This chain uses TRBV27 with TRBJ2-2, with TRBD1 identical over 9 bases. The sample was blood, either unsorted or a sorted T cell fraction (not recorded which). The sequence was collected from a male donor with ankylosing spondylitis. The chain's CDR3 is CSSSSYRGRTGELFF. The CDR3 DNA reads TGTTCCAGCAGTTCGTACAGGGGGCGAACCGGGGAGCTGTTTTTT.